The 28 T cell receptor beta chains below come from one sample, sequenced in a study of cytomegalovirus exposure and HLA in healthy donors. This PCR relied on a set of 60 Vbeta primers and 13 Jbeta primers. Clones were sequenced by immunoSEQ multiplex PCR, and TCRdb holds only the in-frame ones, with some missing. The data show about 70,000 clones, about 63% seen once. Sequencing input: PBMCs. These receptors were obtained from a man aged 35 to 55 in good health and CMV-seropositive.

The CDR3 nucleotides are TGTGCCAGCAGCGTAGGTGGGACAGGGCGAGATACGCAGTATTTT. Its translation is CASSVGGTGRDTQYF. The chain combines TRBV9 with TRBJ2-3; 9 bases are shared with TRBD1. The V gene end was trimmed by 0 bases and the J gene end by 5 bases; junction bases not matched to a gene: 4. Per the germline V gene, CDR1 is SGDLS and CDR2 is YYNGEE. The CDR3 totals 15 residues.

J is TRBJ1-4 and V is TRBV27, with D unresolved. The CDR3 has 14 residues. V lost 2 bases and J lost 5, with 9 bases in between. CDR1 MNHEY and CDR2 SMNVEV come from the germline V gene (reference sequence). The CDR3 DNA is TGTGCCAGCAGTTTACTCAACGGGAATGAAAAACTGTTTTTT. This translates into CASSLLNGNEKLFF.

The CDR3 sequence is CASSSAEGSYGYTF. The CDR3 DNA is TGCGCCAGCAGCTCAGCGGAGGGGAGCTATGGCTACACCTTC. J is TRBJ1-2 and V is TRBV5-1, with D tentatively TRBD1 (5 bases). The germline CDR1 and CDR2 sequences are SGHRS and YFSETQ. V shed 3 bases and J shed 4 bases, with 13 bases lying between them. The CDR3 spans 14 residues.

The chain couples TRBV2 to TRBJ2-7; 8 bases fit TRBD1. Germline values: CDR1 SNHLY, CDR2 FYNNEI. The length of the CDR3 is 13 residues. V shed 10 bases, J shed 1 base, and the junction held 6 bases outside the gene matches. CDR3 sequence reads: CATRQGPSYEQYF. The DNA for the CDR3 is TGTGCCACACGACAGGGGCCATCCTACGAGCAGTACTTC.

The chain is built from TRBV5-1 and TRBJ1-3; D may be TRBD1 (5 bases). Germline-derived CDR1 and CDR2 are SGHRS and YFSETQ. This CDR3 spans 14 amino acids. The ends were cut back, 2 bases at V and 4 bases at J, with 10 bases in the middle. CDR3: CASSLGASGNTIYF. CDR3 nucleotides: TGCGCCAGCAGCTTAGGGGCTTCAGGAAACACCATATATTTT.

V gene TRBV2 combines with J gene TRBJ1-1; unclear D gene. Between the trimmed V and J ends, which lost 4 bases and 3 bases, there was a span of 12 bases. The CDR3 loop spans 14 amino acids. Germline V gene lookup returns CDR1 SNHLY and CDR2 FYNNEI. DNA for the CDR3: TGTGCCAGCAGTGGTTTGCGGAGGGACACTGAAGCTTTCTTT. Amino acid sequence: CASSGLRRDTEAFF.

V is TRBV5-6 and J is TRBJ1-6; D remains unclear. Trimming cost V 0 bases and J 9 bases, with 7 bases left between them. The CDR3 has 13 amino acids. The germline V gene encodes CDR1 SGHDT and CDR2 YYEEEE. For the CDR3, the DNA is TGTGCCAGCAGCTTGGAACAATCTTCACCCCTCCACTTT. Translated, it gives CASSLEQSSPLHF.

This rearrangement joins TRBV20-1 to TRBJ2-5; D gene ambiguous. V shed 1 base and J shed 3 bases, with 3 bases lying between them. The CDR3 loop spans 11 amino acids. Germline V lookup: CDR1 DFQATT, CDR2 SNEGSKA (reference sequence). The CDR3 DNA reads TGCAGTGCTAGAGGAGAAGAGACCCAGTACTTC. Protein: CSARGEETQYF.

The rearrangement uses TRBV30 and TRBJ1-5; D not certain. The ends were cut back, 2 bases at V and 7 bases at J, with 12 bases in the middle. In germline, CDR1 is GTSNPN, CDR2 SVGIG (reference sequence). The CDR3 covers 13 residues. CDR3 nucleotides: TGTGCCTGGAGTCTCGGGGTGTGGCAGCCCCAGCATTTT. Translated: CAWSLGVWQPQHF.

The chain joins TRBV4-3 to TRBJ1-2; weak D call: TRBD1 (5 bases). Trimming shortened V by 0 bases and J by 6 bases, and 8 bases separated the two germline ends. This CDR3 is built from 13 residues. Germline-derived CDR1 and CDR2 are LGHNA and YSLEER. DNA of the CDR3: TGCGCCAGCAGCCAAGACCCGGGGGATGGCTACACCTTC. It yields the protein CASSQDPGDGYTF.

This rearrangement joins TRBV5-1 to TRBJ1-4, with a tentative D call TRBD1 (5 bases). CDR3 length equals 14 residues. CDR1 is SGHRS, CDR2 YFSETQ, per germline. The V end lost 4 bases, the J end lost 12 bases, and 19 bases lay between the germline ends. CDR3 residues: CASSKDNSPWELFF. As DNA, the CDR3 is TGCGCCAGCAGCAAGGACAATTCCCCCTGGGAACTGTTTTTT.

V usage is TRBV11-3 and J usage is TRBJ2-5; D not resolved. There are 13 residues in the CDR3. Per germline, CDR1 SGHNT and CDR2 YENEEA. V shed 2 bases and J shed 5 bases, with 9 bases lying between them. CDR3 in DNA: TGTGCCAGCAGCTTACTAGTCACGGAGACCCAGTACTTC. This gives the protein CASSLLVTETQYF.

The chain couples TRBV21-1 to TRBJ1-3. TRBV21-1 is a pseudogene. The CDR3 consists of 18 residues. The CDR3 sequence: CASSKESGSNETGNTIYF. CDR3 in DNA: TGTGCCAGCAGCAAAGAATCCGGGAGCAACGAGACTGGAAACACCATATATTTT.

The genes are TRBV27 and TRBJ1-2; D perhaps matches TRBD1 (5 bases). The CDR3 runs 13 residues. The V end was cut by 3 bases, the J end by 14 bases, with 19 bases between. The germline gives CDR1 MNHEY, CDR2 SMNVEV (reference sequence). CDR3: CASSFGYRGASTF. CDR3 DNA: TGTGCCAGCAGTTTTGGGTATCGCGGGGCGAGTACCTTC.

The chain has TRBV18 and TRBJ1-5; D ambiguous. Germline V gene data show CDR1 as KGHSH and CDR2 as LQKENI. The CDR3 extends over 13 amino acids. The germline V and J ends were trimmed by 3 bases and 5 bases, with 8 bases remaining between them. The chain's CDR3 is CASSPHKDQPQHF. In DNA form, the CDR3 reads TGTGCCAGCTCACCCCACAAAGATCAGCCCCAGCATTTT.

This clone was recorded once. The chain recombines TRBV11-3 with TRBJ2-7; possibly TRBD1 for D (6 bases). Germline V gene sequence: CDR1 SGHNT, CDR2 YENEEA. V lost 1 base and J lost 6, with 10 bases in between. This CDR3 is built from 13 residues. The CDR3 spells CASSLVGQGEQYF. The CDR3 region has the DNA TGTGCCAGCAGCTTAGTGGGACAAGGCGAGCAGTACTTC.

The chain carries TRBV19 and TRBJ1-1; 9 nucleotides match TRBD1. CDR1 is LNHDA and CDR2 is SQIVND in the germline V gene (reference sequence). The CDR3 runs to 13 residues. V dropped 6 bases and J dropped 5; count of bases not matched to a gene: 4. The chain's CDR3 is CASRTGGMTEAFF. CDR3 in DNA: TGTGCCAGTAGGACAGGGGGGATGACTGAAGCTTTCTTT.

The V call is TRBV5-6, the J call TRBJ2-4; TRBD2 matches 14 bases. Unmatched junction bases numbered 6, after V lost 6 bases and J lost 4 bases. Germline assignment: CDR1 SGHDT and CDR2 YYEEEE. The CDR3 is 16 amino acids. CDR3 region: CASKTGLAGGKNIQYF. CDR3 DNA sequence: TGTGCCAGCAAAACCGGACTAGCGGGGGGAAAAAACATTCAGTACTTC.

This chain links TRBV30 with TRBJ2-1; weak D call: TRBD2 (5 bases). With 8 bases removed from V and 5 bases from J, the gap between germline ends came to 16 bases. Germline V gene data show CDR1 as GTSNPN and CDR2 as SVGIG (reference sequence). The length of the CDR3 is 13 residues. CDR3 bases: TGTGCCGGTAAATCTATAGCGAACAATGAGCAGTTCTTC. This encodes CAGKSIANNEQFF.

CDR3 nucleotide sequence: TGTGCCAGCAGCTTAGACGGACTAGCGGGCAGAGATACGCAGTATTTT. This gives the protein CASSLDGLAGRDTQYF. V is TRBV7-2 and J is TRBJ2-3, with 11 bases identical to TRBD2. The CDR3 consists of 16 residues. Germline V gene lookup returns CDR1 SGHTA and CDR2 FQGNSA. Losses at the gene ends were 1 base for V and 5 bases for J; bases not matched to a gene: 5.

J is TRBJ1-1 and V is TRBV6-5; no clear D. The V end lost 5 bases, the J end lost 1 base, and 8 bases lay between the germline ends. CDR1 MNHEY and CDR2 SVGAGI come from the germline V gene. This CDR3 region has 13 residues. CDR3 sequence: CASSTEGNTEAFF. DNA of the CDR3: TGTGCCAGCAGTACGGAGGGGAACACTGAAGCTTTCTTT.

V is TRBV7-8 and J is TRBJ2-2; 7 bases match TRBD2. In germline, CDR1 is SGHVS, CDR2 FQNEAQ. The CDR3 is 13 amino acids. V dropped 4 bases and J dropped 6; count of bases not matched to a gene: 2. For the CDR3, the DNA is TGTGCCAGCAGCTCCGGACTAGCCGGGGAGCTGTTTTTT. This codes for CASSSGLAGELFF.

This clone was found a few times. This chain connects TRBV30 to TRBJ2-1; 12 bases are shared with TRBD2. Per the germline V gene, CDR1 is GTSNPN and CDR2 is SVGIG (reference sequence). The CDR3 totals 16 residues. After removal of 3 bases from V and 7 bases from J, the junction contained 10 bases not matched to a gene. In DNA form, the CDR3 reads TGTGCCTGGAGCGTACTGACTAGCGGGAGAGGGAATGAGCAGTTCTTC. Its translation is CAWSVLTSGRGNEQFF.

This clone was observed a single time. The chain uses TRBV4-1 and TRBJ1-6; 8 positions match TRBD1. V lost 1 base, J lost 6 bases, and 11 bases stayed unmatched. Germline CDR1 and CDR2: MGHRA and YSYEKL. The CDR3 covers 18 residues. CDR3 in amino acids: CASSQGLQGAFFNSPLHF. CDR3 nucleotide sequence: TGCGCCAGCAGCCAAGGATTGCAGGGGGCGTTTTTTAATTCACCCCTCCACTTT.

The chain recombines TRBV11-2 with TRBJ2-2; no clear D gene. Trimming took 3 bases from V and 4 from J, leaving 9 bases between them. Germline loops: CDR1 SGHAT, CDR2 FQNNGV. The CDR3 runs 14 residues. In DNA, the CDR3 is TGTGCCAGCAGCTTGAACAGCCTCACCGGGGAGCTGTTTTTT. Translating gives CASSLNSLTGELFF.

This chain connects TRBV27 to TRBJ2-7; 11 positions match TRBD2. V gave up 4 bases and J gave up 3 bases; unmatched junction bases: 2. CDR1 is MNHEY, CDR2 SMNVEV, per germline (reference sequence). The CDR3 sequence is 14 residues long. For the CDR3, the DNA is TGTGCCAGCAGTTACGGGACTAGCGGCTACGAGCAGTACTTC. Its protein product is CASSYGTSGYEQYF.

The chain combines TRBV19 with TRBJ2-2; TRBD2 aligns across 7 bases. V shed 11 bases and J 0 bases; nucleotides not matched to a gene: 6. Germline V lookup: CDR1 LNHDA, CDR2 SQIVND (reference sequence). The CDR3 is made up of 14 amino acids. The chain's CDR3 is CALREEANTGELFF. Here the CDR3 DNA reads TGTGCCTTACGGGAGGAGGCGAACACCGGGGAGCTGTTTTTT. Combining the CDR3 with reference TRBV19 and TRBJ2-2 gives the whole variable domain DGGITQSPKYLFRKEGQNVTLSCEQNLNHDAMYWYRQDPGQGLRLIYYSQIVNDFQKGDIAEGYSVSREKKESFPLTVTSAQKNPTAFYLCALREEANTGELFFGEGSRLTVL.

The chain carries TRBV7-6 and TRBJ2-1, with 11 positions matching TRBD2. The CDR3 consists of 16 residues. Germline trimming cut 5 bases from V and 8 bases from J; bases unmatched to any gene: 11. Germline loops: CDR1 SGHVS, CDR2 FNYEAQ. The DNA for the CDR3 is TGTGCCAGCAGCAATAACTTAGCGGGAGGGCCTCATGAGCAGTTCTTC. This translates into CASSNNLAGGPHEQFF.